A selection of T cell receptor beta chains follows, all from one sample in a study of blood T cell repertoires in COVID-19. The table came from immunoSEQ multiplex PCR; TCRdb's copy has only in-frame clones and leaves some out. This table has roughly 200,000 clones, around 87% appearing once. The sample comprised peripheral blood. These receptors originate from a man in his 60s who had recovered from COVID-19. Both conserved end residues are part of each CDR3. The D gene is left open where the match is weak. For some rows the clone size is stated as once, few or many, or as a class when expanded; others skip it.

>NA|NA|TRBJ1-3|TRBV7-8
CASSQSGGAGNTIYF
TGTGCCAGCAGCCAAAGCGGGGGGGCTGGAAACACCATATATTTT
>NA|NA|TRBJ1-4|TRBV5-4
CASSPSRAGEKLFF
TGTGCCAGCAGCCCCAGTAGGGCGGGTGAAAAACTGTTTTTT
>NA|TRBD2|TRBJ2-3|TRBV7-9
CASSLPLGTRVADTQYF
TGTGCCAGCAGCTTACCCTTAGGGACTAGGGTCGCAGATACGCAGTATTTT
>NA|TRBD2|TRBJ2-7|TRBV9
CASSVDSRGGEQYF
TGTGCCAGCAGCGTAGACTCCCGGGGGGGAGAGCAGTACTTC
>NA|NA|TRBJ1-5|TRBV19
CASSIDSADRTYQPQHF
TGTGCCAGTAGTATAGACTCCGCGGACAGAACATATCAGCCCCAGCATTTT
>NA|NA|TRBJ1-5|TRBV7-3
CASSLTGNQPQHF
TGTGCCAGCAGCTTAACCGGGAATCAGCCCCAGCATTTT
>once|NA|TRBJ1-4|TRBV18
CASSRTATNEKLFF
TGTGCCAGCTCTCGGACAGCAACTAATGAAAAACTGTTTTTT
>NA|NA|TRBJ2-7|TRBV6-2/TRBV6-3
CASSYEVSYEQYF
TGTGCCAGCAGTTACGAGGTCTCCTACGAGCAGTACTTC
>NA|TRBD1|TRBJ1-1|TRBV3-1/TRBV3-2
CASSHRTGEAFF
TGTGCCAGCAGTCACAGGACAGGGGAAGCTTTCTTT
>once|NA|TRBJ1-2|TRBV2
CASSDSGGDYGYTF
TGTGCCAGCAGTGACTCCGGGGGGGACTATGGCTACACCTTC
>NA|NA|TRBJ1-5|TRBV30
CAWSVGHNNQPQHF
TGTGCCTGGAGTGTGGGACACAACAATCAGCCCCAGCATTTT
>NA|NA|TRBJ1-5|TRBV30
CAWSVTRTVGNQPQHF
TGTGCCTGGAGTGTTACCCGGACTGTGGGCAATCAGCCCCAGCATTTT
>NA|TRBD1|TRBJ2-5|TRBV29-1
CSVEGTGMGETQYF
TGCAGCGTTGAAGGGACAGGGATGGGGGAGACCCAGTACTTC
>once|TRBD2|TRBJ2-3|TRBV29-1
CSVEGGAGEAPDTQYF
TGCAGCGTTGAGGGTGGTGCGGGAGAAGCCCCAGATACGCAGTATTTT
>NA|NA|TRBJ2-7|TRBV15
CATSRDTAERQYF
TGTGCCACCAGCAGGGACACGGCCGAGAGGCAGTACTTC
>NA|NA|TRBJ2-3|TRBV10-2
CASSLTEGGTDTQYF
TGCGCCAGCAGTCTTACTGAGGGCGGCACAGATACGCAGTATTTT
>NA|NA|TRBJ2-5|TRBV5-1
CASSLDAGGRQETQYF
TGCGCCAGCAGCTTGGATGCCGGGGGACGTCAAGAGACCCAGTACTTC
>NA|NA|TRBJ2-7|TRBV3-1/TRBV3-2
CASSQLEQTEQYF
TGTGCCAGCAGCCAACTGGAACAGACGGAGCAGTACTTC
>NA|TRBD1|TRBJ1-1|TRBV11-1
CASSLVPDRGSFF
TGTGCCAGCAGCTTAGTTCCCGACAGGGGGTCTTTCTTT
>NA|NA|TRBJ2-7|TRBV2
CASKGGDPLGEQYF
TGTGCCAGCAAGGGGGGGGATCCTCTGGGAGAGCAGTACTTC
>NA|NA|TRBJ2-3|TRBV15
CATSRDQRTQYF
TGTGCCACCAGCAGAGATCAGCGTACGCAGTATTTT
>NA|NA|TRBJ2-7|TRBV18
CASSPTSSYEQYF
TGTGCCAGCTCACCAACGAGCTCCTACGAGCAGTACTTC
>NA|NA|TRBJ1-2|TRBV4-2
CASSHSTGDLSKEIQGYTF
TGTGCCAGCAGCCATTCAACCGGGGACTTATCAAAGGAGATTCAGGGCTACACCTTC
>NA|TRBD1|TRBJ1-3|TRBV6-5
CASRDRAGNTIYF
TGTGCCAGCCGGGACAGGGCTGGAAACACCATATATTTT
>once|NA|TRBJ1-5|TRBV5-6
CASSLGRVNQPQHF
TGTGCCAGCAGCTTGGGGCGGGTCAATCAGCCCCAGCATTTT
>NA|TRBD2|TRBJ2-7|TRBV7-3
CASSLVFRTSGNEQYF
TGTGCCAGCAGCCTCGTTTTTCGGACTAGCGGGAACGAGCAGTACTTC
>once|TRBD2|TRBJ2-1|TRBV11-3
CASSLSLRLAGGPYNEQFF
TGTGCCAGCAGCTTAAGTCTTCGGCTAGCGGGGGGCCCTTACAATGAGCAGTTCTTC
>NA|TRBD1|TRBJ2-7|TRBV7-2
CASSLVGGQGAPYEQYF
TGTGCCAGCAGCTTAGTGGGCGGACAGGGGGCGCCATACGAGCAGTACTTC
>NA|NA|TRBJ2-5|TRBV9
CASSPRQIQETQYF
TGTGCCAGCAGCCCTCGACAGATCCAAGAGACCCAGTACTTC
>NA|TRBD2|TRBJ2-7|TRBV7-9
CASGLLGLAGNEQYF
TGTGCCAGCGGATTACTGGGACTAGCGGGGAACGAGCAGTACTTC
>NA|NA|TRBJ1-1|TRBV20-1
CSASSTGLSEAFF
TGCAGTGCTAGTAGTACCGGGTTGAGTGAAGCTTTCTTT
>once|TRBD1|TRBJ1-2|TRBV7-8
CASSDGTGNIFYGYTF
TGTGCCAGCAGCGACGGGACAGGGAATATTTTTTATGGCTACACCTTC
>NA|TRBD1|TRBJ1-1|TRBV30
CAWKSRGTANTEAFF
TGTGCCTGGAAAAGCCGAGGGACAGCGAACACTGAAGCTTTCTTT
>NA|TRBD2|TRBJ2-3|TRBV5-1
CASSSSSGGTDTQYF
TGCGCCAGCAGCAGTTCTAGCGGGGGAACAGATACGCAGTATTTT
>NA|NA|TRBJ2-1|TRBV5-6
CASSSRRGPTYNEQFF
TGTGCCAGCAGCTCTCGTAGGGGTCCCACTTACAATGAGCAGTTCTTC
>NA|NA|TRBJ1-2|TRBV5-1
CASSLITGQGYTF
TGCGCCAGCAGCTTAATTACAGGCCAGGGCTACACCTTC